This T cell receptor (beta chain) was retrieved from a study of shared clonotypes between healthy human individuals (dated by TCRdb to 2020 to 2021). About the investigation overall: Three men and a couple of women, aged 18 to 49 years, made up the cohort. Each donor's leukapheresis produced roughly between about 0.85 and 10 billion PBMCs. The study deeply sequenced blood TCR repertoires of about 5 healthy adults to estimate repertoire size and the extent of clonotype sharing between individuals. Different laboratories and diverse techniques were used to prepare libraries and sequence TCR repertoires, to increase sequencing depth and limit assay-specific biases.

Study-level results and caveats: Pairwise subsampling indicated that sequencing depth was expected to affect the degree of clonotype sharing among donors. Sampling was restricted to blood, and TCR repertoires in tissue are likely to differ from TCR repertoires in blood. The small number of donors limited the genetic and exposure-history diversity represented.

The CDR3, from cysteine to phenylalanine, totals 14 residues. Left in the record is the CDR3 DNA by itself, 42 bases read in frame from the first base. V is shortened by 3 bases, J by 7 bases, and the region joining them spans 13 bases. In the germline V gene, CDR1 corresponds to ENHRY and CDR2 to SYGVKD. Details on this clone: Its antigen specificity is not known. There are no base qualities to consult, and no much larger clone falls within one base.

The donors were healthy, HIV-negative adults with no recently reported acute infections or vaccinations. All donors were Caucasian adults living in Nashville, Tennessee, USA. For unsorted samples, around 90 million PBMCs were counted, and genomic DNA was extracted using the QIAamp DNA Blood Mini kit. Blood was obtained by leukapheresis, after which PBMCs were separated by Ficoll-Histopaque density gradient centrifugation and cryopreserved in liquid nitrogen vapor phase. TCR CDR3 regions were amplified from genomic DNA by multiplex PCR using the deep immunoSEQ assay. Extracted genomic DNA from each cell subset was spread evenly across all wells of several immunoSEQ 96-well plates, with each plate serving as a replicate. Each replicate PCR for unsorted PBMC received 300 to 350 ng genomic DNA, equal to about 30,000 T cell genomes. Ten immunoSEQ deep assay plates were used to sequence the unsorted PBMC genomic DNA. The purified libraries were quantified using a Qubit 3.0 fluorometer, sized with a Bioanalyzer 2100, and then quantified again using the KAPA Library Quantification kit. Every immunoSEQ 96-well plate was sequenced on a dedicated single-read 150-cycle Illumina NextSeq 550 flow cell. Concerning the study's data processing: The immunoSEQ output contained only junctional sequences without quality scores, so filtering could not match that applied to full-length reads. To assign V/J genes and CDR3, sequences were annotated using PyIR, a Python wrapper for IgBLAST v1.9, with IMGT germline references. Any read was removed if the V/J assignment was weak (E-value above 1e-6), the CDR3 was missing, or the read contained stop codons, out-of-frame junctions, or ambiguous translated residues. V3J clonotypes were defined as sequences sharing the same inferred V gene, J gene, and CDR3 amino acid sequence. The percentage overlap between two repertoires was calculated by dividing the number of shared unique clonotypes by the size of the smaller repertoire. Richness of each repertoire was evaluated using RTK rarefaction, the Chao1 estimator, and Recon v2.1 estimates of unobserved clonotypes. The table was pulled from immuneACCESS by TCRdb, which kept in-frame rearrangements only. Such tables lose some clones; where checked, under half of the loss comes from unresolved V genes, and the rest has no known cause. V and J calls plus clone size are reproduced from that table; the DNA served to infer D and trimming. In all, the sample holds about half a million clones, and around 80% of those were seen once. The biggest ten clones account for around 13% of the sample.

This receptor was identified in a woman in her forties in good health. Some clones in this sample may be carry-over from other donors' samples. This chain joins TRBV10-3 to TRBJ1-5; the D gene is perhaps TRBD1, on 6 matching bases. Sequences were obtained from PBMCs. The CDR3 region reads CAISERGADQPQHF. The sequenced DNA is TGTGCCATCAGTGAAAGGGGGGCAGACCAGCCCCAGCATTTT.